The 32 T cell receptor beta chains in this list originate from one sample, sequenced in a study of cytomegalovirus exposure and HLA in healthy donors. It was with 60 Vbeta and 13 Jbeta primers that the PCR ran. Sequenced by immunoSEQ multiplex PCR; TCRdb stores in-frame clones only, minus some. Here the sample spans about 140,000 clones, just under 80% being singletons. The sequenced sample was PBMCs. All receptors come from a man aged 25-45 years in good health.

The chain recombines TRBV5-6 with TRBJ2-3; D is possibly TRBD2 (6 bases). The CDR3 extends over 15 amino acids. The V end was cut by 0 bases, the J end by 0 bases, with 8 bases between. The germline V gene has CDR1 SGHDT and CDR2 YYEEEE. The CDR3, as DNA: TGTGCCAGCAGCTTGGCCGGGACTAGCACAGATACGCAGTATTTT. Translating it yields CASSLAGTSTDTQYF.

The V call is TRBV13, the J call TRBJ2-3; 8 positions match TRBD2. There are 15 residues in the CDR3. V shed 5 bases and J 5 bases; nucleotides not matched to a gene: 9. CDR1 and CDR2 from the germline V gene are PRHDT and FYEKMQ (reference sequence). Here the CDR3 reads CASSPPGLALDTQYF. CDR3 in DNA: TGTGCCAGCAGCCCACCCGGACTAGCCCTAGATACGCAGTATTTT. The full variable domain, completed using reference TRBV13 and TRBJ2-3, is AAGVIQSPRHLIKEKRETATLKCYPIPRHDTVYWYQQGPGQDPQFLISFYEKMQSDKGSIPDRFSAQQFSDYHSELNMSSLELGDSALYFCASSPPGLALDTQYFGPGTRLTVL.

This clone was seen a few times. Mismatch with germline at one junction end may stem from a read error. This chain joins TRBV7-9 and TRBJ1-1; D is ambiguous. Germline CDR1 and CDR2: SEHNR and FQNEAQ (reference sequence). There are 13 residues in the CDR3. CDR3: CSSSLVSAGEAFF. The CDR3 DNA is TGTTCCAGCAGCTTAGTTAGTGCAGGCGAAGCTTTCTTT.

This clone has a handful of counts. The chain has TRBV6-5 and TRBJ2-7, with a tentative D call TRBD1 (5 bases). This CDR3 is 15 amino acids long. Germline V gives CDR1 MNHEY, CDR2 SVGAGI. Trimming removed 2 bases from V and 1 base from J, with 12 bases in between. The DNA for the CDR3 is TGTGCCAGCAGTTACGGCCAGGGAATTTCCTACGAGCAGTACTTC. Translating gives CASSYGQGISYEQYF.

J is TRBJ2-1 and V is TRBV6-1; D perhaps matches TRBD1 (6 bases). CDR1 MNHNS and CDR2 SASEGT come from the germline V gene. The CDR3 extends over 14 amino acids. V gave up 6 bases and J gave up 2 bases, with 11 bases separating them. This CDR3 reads CASRGAGAYNEQFF. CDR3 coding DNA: TGTGCCAGCAGGGGGGCAGGGGCCTACAATGAGCAGTTCTTC.

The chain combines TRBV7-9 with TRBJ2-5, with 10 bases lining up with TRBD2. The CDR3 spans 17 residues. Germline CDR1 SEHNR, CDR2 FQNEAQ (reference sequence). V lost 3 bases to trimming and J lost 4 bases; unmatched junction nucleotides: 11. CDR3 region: CASSLPPSGSPTETQYF. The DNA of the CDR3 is TGTGCCAGCAGCTTGCCTCCTAGCGGGAGTCCCACAGAGACCCAGTACTTC. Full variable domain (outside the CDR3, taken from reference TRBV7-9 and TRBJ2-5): DTGVSQNPRHKITKRGQNVTFRCDPISEHNRLYWYRQTLGQGPEFLTYFQNEAQLEKSRLLSDRFSAERPKGSFSTLEIQRTEQGDSAMYLCASSLPPSGSPTETQYFGPGTRLLVL.

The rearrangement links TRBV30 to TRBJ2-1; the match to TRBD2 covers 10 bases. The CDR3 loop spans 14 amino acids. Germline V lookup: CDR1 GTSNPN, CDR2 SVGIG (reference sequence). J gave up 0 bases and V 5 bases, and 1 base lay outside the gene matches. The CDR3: CAWLAGGSYNEQFF. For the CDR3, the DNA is TGTGCCTGGTTAGCGGGAGGCTCCTACAATGAGCAGTTCTTC.

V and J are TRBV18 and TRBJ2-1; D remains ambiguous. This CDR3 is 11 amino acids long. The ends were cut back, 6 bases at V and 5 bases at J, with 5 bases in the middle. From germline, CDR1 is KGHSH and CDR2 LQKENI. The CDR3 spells CASSPDNEQFF. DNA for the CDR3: TGTGCCAGCTCCCCCGACAATGAGCAGTTCTTC.

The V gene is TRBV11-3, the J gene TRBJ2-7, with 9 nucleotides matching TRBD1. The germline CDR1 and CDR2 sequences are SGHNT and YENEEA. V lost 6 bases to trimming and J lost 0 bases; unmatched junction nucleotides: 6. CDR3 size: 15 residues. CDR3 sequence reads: CASSPRQGGSYEQYF. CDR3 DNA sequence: TGTGCCAGCAGTCCCCGACAGGGGGGCTCCTACGAGCAGTACTTC.

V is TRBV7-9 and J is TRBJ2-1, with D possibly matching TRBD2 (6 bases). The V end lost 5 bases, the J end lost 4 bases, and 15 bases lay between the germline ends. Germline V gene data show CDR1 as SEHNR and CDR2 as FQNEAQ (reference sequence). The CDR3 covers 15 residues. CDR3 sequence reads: CASSPRDFPYNEQFF. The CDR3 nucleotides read TGTGCCAGCAGCCCCCGGGACTTTCCTTACAATGAGCAGTTCTTC.

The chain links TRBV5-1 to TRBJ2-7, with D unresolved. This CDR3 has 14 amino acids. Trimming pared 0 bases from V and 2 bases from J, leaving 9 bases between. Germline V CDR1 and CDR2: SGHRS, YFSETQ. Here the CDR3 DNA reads TGCGCCAGCAGCTTGGAGGTGACACCCTACGAGCAGTACTTC. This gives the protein CASSLEVTPYEQYF. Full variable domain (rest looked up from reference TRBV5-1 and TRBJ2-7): KAGVTQTPRYLIKTRGQQVTLSCSPISGHRSVSWYQQTPGQGLQFLFEYFSETQRNKGNFPGRFSGRQFSNSRSEMNVSTLELGDSALYLCASSLEVTPYEQYFGPGTRLTVT.

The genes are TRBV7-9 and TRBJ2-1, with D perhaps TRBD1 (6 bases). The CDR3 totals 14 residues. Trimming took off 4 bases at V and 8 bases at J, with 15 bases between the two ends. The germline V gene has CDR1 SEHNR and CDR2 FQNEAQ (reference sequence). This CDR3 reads CASSSVGAAHEQFF. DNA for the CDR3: TGTGCCAGCAGCTCGGTGGGGGCAGCCCATGAGCAGTTCTTC.

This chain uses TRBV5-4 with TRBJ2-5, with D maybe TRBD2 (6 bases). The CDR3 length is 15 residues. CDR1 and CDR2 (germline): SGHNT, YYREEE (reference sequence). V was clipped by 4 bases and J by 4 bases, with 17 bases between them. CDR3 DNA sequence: TGTGCCAGCAGCCCCGGGACTCCGATGGGAGAGACCCAGTACTTC. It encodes CASSPGTPMGETQYF.

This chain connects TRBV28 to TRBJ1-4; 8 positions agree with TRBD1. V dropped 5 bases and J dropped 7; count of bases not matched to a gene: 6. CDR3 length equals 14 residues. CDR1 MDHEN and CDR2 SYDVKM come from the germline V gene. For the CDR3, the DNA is TGTGCCAGCAGTGTACAGGGGGTAGGTGAAAAACTGTTTTTT. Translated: CASSVQGVGEKLFF.

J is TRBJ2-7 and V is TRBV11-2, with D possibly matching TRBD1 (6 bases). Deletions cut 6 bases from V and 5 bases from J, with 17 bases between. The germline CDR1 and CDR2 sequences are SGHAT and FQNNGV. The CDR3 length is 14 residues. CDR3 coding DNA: TGTGCCAGCAGTTTGGGAGTGCCAGGGGACGAGCAGTACTTC. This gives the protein CASSLGVPGDEQYF.

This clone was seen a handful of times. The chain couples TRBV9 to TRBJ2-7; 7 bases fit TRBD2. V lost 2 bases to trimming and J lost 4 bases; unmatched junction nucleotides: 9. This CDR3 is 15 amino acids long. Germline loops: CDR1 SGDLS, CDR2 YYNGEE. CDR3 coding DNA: TGTGCCAGCAGCGTTTCTGCGGGAGTAACGTACGAGCAGTACTTC. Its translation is CASSVSAGVTYEQYF.

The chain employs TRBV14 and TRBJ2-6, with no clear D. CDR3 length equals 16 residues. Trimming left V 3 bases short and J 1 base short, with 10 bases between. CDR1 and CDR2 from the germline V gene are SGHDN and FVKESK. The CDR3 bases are TGTGCCAGCAGCCATTTAAGAGGTTCTGGGGCCAACGTCCTGACTTTC. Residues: CASSHLRGSGANVLTF.

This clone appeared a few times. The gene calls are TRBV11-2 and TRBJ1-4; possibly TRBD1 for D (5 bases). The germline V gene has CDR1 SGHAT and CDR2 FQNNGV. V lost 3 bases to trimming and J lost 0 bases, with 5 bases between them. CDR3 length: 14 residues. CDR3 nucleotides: TGTGCCAGCAGCTTGACAGCAACTAATGAAAAACTGTTTTTT. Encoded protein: CASSLTATNEKLFF.

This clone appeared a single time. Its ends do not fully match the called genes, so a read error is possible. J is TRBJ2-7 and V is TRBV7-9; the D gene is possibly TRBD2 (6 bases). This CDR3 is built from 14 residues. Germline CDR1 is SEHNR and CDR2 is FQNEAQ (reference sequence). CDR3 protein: CSSSIPGLGGEQYF. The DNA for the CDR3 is TGTTCCAGCAGCATTCCGGGACTCGGTGGCGAGCAGTACTTC.

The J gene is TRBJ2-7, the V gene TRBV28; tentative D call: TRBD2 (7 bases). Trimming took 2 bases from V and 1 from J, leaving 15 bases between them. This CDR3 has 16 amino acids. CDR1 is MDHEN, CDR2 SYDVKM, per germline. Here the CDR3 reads CASSLSGGAGSYEQYF. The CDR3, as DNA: TGTGCCAGCAGTTTAAGTGGGGGGGCAGGGTCCTACGAGCAGTACTTC. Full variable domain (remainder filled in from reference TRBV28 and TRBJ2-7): DVKVTQSSRYLVKRTGEKVFLECVQDMDHENMFWYRQDPGLGLRLIYFSYDVKMKEKGDIPEGYSVSREKKERFSLILESASTNQTSMYLCASSLSGGAGSYEQYFGPGTRLTVT.

The CDR3 coding sequence is TGTGCTAGTGGTCCCACTAGCTCGGGGGGATACAATGAGCAGTTCTTC. Translating gives CASGPTSSGGYNEQFF. The chain has TRBV12-5 and TRBJ2-1; 7 bases agree with TRBD2. Germline V lookup: CDR1 LGHNT, CDR2 FRNRAP. CDR3 length: 16 residues. V was clipped by 5 bases and J by 4 bases; unmatched bases: 11. The whole variable domain, filled in from reference TRBV12-5 and TRBJ2-1, reads DARVTQTPRHKVTEMGQEVTMRCQPILGHNTVFWYRQTMMQGLELLAYFRNRAPLDDSGMPKDRFSAEMPDATLATLKIQPSEPRDSAVYFCASGPTSSGGYNEQFFGPGTRLTVL.

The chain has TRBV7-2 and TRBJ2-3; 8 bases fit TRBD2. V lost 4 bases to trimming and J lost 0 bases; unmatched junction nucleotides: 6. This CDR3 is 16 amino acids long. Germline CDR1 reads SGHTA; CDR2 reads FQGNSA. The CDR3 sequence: CASSSAGGASTDTQYF. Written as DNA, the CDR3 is TGTGCCAGCAGCTCCGCGGGAGGCGCCAGCACAGATACGCAGTATTTT.

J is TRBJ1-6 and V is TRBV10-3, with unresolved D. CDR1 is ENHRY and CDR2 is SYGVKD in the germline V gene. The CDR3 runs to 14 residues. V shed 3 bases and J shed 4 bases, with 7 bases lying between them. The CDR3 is CAISDLSYNSPLHF. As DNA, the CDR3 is TGTGCCATCAGTGATCTCAGTTATAATTCACCCCTCCACTTT.

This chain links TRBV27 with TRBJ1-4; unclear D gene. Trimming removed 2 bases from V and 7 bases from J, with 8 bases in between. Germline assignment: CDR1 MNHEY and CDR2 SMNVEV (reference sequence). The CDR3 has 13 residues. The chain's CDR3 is CASSLIAGEKLFF. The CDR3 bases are TGTGCCAGCAGTTTAATAGCTGGTGAAAAACTGTTTTTT.

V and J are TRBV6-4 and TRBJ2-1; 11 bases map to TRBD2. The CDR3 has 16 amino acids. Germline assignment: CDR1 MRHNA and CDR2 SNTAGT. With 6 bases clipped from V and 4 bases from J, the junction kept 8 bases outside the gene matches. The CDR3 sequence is CASSETGTSGYNEQFF. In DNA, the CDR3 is TGTGCCAGCAGCGAGACCGGGACTAGCGGTTACAATGAGCAGTTCTTC.

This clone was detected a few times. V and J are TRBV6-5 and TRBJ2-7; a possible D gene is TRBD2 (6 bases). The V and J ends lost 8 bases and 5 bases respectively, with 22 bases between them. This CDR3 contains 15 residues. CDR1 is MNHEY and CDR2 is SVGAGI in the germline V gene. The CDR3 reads CASGKMSSEVHEQYF. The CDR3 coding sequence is TGTGCCAGCGGCAAGATGTCTAGCGAGGTTCACGAGCAGTACTTC.

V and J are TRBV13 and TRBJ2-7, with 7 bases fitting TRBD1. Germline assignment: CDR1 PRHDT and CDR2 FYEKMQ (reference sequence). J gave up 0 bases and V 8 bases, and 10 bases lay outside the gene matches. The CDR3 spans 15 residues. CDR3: CASGRAGTASYEQYF. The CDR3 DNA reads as TGTGCCAGCGGAAGGGCCGGGACAGCCTCCTACGAGCAGTACTTC.

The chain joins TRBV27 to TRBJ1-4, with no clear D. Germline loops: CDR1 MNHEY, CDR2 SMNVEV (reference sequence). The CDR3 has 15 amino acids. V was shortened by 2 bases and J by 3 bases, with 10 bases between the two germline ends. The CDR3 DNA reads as TGTGCCAGCAGTTTAACGAGTAACCCTAATGAAAAACTGTTTTTT. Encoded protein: CASSLTSNPNEKLFF.

The CDR3, as DNA: TGTGCCATCATGAACCCTAGCGGGAGTTACAATGAGCAGTTCTTC. This translates into CAIMNPSGSYNEQFF. The gene calls are TRBV10-3 and TRBJ2-1; TRBD2 aligns across 10 bases. This CDR3 is 15 amino acids long. V dropped 7 bases and J dropped 4; count of bases not matched to a gene: 7. Germline V gene sequence: CDR1 ENHRY, CDR2 SYGVKD.

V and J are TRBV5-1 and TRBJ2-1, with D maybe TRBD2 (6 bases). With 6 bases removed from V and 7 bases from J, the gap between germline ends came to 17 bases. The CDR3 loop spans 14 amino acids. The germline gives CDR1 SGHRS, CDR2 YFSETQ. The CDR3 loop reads CASTTLEGHNEQFF. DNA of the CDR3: TGCGCCAGCACCACCTTGGAGGGGCATAATGAGCAGTTCTTC.

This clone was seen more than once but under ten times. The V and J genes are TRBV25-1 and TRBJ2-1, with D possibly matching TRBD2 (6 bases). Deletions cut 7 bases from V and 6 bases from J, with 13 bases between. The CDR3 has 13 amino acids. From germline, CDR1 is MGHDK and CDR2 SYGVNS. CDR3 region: CASNLLGGNEQFF. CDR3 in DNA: TGTGCCAGCAACCTCTTGGGAGGCAATGAGCAGTTCTTC.

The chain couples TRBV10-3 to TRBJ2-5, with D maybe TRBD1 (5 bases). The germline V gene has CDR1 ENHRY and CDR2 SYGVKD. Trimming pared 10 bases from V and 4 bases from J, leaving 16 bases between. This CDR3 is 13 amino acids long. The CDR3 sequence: CATMGPGLETQYF. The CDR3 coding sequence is TGTGCCACGATGGGGCCCGGCCTAGAGACCCAGTACTTC.